This entry describes one T cell receptor (beta chain). This sample is drawn from a study of control samples from healthy donors and cancer patients. In germline, CDR1 is MNHNS, CDR2 SASEGT. V lost 2 bases, J lost 6 bases, and 5 bases stayed unmatched. The CDR3 length is 16 residues. The repertoire was sequenced with immunoSEQ multiplex PCR; TCRdb's copy has only in-frame clones and lacks some. The top ten hold around 1.9% of the sample, which has about 200,000 clones, about 90% seen once. The origin of this receptor is a man aged 25-40 years in good health. Sequenced input: blood. The chain links TRBV6-1 to TRBJ2-2; 11 bases are a match to TRBD2. CDR3 sequence reads: CASSERVSGGAGELFF. The CDR3 bases are TGTGCCAGCAGTGAAAGGGTTAGCGGGGGGGCCGGGGAGCTGTTTTTT.